This T cell receptor beta chain was recovered during a study of CD8 T cells in Susac syndrome. The T cells that were sequenced for TCR beta were CD8+ and CD4+ cells from blood. While CD8+ and CD4+ T cells were isolated negatively, TEMRA cells were enriched by FACS. In this sample, this clonotype turned up a few times. Its antigen is not known. Its ends do not fully match the called genes, so a read error is possible. Study-wide findings and caveats: The study admitted that it had a relatively small number of individuals in its TCR sequencing and HLA analysis.

The CDR3 has 13 amino acids. Random hexamers were used to reverse transcribe roughly 0.5 to 1 ug of RNA. The CDR3 of TCR beta was amplified by immunoSEQ multiplex PCR across 54 Vbeta and 13 Jbeta. TCRdb used MiXCR to reprocess the immunoSEQ multiplex PCR reads, holding one entry per CDR3 protein. The table has a few hundred thousand distinct CDR3 sequences, about 88% seen once. Specimen: CD8+ T cells from PBMCs. This chain connects TRBV12-3 or TRBV12-4 to TRBJ1-1; D is possibly TRBD1 (5 bases). This receptor was obtained from a human donor with multiple sclerosis. CDR3 sequence: CASSHSPDIFKPF. In DNA, the CDR3 is TGTGCCAGCAGCCACTCCCCGGACATCTTCAAACCATTT.